This T cell receptor beta chain was captured by sequencing in a study of shared clonotypes between healthy human individuals. Whole-study findings and limits: Clonotypes shared by all four sorted-subset donors had higher generation probabilities than non-shared clonotypes. Among several donors, roughly 5.4% of naive CD4 clonotypes were found in common. Read depth was anticipated to influence clonotype sharing among donors.

Concerning this clone: The antigen is unknown.

This CDR3 is built from 17 residues. The V gene's germline CDR1 is MGHRA and CDR2 YSYEKL. J lost 3 bases, V lost 0 bases, and 7 bases had no gene match. Sequencing was performed with immunoSEQ multiplex PCR; in TCRdb, only in-frame clones are kept and a portion is missing. In the table there are hundreds of thousands of clones, around 74% of which are singletons. Nashville, Tennessee was home to all donors, who were Caucasian adults. Material: memory CD4+ T cells sorted from blood. Subset: CD45RA-negative fraction. The gene calls are TRBV4-1 and TRBJ1-5; TRBD1 matches at 8 bases. The source is a man younger than 45 in good health. The CDR3 loop reads CASSQETRTGNNQPQHF. DNA of the CDR3: TGCGCCAGCAGCCAAGAAACCCGGACAGGGAACAATCAGCCCCAGCATTTT.